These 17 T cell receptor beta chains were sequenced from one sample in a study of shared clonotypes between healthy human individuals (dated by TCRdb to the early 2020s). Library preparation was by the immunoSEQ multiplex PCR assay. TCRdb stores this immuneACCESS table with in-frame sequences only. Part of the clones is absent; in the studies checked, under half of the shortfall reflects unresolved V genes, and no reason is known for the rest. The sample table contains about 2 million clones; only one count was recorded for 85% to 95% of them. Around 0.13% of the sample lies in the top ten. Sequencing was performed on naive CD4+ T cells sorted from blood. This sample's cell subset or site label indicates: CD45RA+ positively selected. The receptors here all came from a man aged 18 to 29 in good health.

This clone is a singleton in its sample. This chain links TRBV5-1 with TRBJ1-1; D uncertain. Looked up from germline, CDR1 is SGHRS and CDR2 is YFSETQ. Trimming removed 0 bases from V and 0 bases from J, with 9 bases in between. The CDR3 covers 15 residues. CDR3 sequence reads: CASSLGLTMNTEAFF. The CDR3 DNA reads TGCGCCAGCAGCTTGGGCCTGACAATGAACACTGAAGCTTTCTTT.

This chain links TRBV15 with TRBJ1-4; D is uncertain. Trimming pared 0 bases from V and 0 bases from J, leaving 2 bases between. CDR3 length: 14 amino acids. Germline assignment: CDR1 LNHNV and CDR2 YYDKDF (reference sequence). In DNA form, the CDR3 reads TGTGCCACCAGCAGAGACCCAACTAATGAAAAACTGTTTTTT. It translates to CATSRDPTNEKLFF.

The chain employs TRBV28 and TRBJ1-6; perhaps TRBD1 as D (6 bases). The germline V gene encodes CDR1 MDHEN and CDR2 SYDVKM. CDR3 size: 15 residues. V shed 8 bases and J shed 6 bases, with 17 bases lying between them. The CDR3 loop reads CASVGGTNVNSPLHF. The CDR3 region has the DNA TGTGCCAGCGTAGGAGGGACAAATGTTAATTCACCCCTCCACTTT. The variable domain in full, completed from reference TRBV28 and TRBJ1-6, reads DVKVTQSSRYLVKRTGEKVFLECVQDMDHENMFWYRQDPGLGLRLIYFSYDVKMKEKGDIPEGYSVSREKKERFSLILESASTNQTSMYLCASVGGTNVNSPLHFGNGTRLTVT.

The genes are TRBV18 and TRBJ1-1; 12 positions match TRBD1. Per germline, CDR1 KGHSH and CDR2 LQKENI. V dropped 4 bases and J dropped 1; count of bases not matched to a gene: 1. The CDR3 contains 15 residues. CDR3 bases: TGTGCCAGCTCACGGGACAGGGGGCCGAACACTGAAGCTTTCTTT. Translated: CASSRDRGPNTEAFF.

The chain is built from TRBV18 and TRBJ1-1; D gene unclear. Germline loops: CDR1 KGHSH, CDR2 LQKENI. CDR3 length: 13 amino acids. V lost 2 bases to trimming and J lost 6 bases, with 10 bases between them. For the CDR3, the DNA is TGTGCCAGCTCACCAGGCCAGCAGCCTGAAGCTTTCTTT. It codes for CASSPGQQPEAFF.

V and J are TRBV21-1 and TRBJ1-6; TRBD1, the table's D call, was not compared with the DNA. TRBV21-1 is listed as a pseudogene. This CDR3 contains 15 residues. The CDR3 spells CASRNRDRRDSPLHF. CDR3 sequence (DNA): TGTGCCAGCAGGAACCGGGACAGGAGGGATTCACCCCTCCACTTT.

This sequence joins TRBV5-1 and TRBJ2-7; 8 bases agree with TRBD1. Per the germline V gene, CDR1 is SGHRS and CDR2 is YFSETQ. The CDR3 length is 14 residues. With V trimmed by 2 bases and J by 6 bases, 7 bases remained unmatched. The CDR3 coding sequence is TGCGCCAGCAGCTTACCTCAGGGGGCCGTCGAGCAGTACTTC. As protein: CASSLPQGAVEQYF.

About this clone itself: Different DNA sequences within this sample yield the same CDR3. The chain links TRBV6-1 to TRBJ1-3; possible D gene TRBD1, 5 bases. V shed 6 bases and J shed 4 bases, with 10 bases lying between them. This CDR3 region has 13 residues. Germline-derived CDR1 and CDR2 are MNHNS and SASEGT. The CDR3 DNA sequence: TGTGCCAGCAGACCGGGACCGGGAAACACCATATATTTT. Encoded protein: CASRPGPGNTIYF.

DNA for the CDR3: TGTGCCAGCAGTTCGTCGACAGGGCATCGGTCCTACGAGCAGTACTTC. As protein: CASSSSTGHRSYEQYF. The chain employs TRBV27 and TRBJ2-7; 7 positions match TRBD1. Germline V gives CDR1 MNHEY, CDR2 SMNVEV (reference sequence). The CDR3 runs to 16 residues. V trimming: 4 bases; J trimming: 1 base; junction bases outside the gene matches: 10.

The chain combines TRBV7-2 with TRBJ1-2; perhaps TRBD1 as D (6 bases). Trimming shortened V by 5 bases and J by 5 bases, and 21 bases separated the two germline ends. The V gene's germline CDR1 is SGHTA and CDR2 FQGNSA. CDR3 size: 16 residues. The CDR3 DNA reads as TGTGCCAGCAGCCTAGTCTATCGTGGGACAAAGTATGGCTACACCTTC. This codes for CASSLVYRGTKYGYTF.

CDR3 bases: TGTGCCAGCACCTCCCAGACAGGATCCTACGAGCAGTACTTC. Encoded protein: CASTSQTGSYEQYF. This chain connects TRBV28 to TRBJ2-7; weak D call: TRBD1 (6 bases). CDR3 length: 14 residues. V lost 7 bases, J lost 1 base, and 14 bases lay in between. Germline loops: CDR1 MDHEN, CDR2 SYDVKM.

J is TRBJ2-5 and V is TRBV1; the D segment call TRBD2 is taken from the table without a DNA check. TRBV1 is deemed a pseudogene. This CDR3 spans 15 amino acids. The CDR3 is CTSSPSGRYQETQYF. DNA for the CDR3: TGCACCAGCAGCCCTAGCGGGAGATACCAAGAGACCCAGTACTTC.

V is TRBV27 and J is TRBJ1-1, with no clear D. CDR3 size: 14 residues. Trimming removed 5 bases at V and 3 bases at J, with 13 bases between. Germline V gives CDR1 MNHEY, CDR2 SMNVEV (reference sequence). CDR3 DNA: TGTGCCAGCAGTCCCCGTCCTAAGGACACTGAAGCTTTCTTT. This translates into CASSPRPKDTEAFF.

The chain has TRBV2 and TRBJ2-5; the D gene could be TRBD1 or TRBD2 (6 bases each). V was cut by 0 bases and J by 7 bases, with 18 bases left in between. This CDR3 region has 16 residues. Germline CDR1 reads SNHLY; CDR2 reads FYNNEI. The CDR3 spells CASSEALGGAGGTQYF. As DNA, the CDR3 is TGTGCCAGCAGTGAAGCGCTGGGGGGCGCGGGTGGGACCCAGTACTTC.

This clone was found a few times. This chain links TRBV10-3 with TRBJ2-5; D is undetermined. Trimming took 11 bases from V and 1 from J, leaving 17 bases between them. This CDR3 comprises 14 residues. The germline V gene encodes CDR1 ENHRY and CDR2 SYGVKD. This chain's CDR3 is CAVSSGYIQETQYF. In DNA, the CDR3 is TGTGCCGTCTCCTCCGGATATATCCAAGAGACCCAGTACTTC.

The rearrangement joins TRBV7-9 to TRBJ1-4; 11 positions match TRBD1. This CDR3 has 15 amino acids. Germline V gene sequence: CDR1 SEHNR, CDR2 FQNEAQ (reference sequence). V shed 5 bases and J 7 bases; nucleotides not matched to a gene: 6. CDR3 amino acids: CASSLLGQGAEKLFF. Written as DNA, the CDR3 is TGTGCCAGCAGCCTATTAGGACAGGGGGCTGAAAAACTGTTTTTT. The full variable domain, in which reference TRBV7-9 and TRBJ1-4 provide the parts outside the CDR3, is DTGVSQNPRHKITKRGQNVTFRCDPISEHNRLYWYRQTLGQGPEFLTYFQNEAQLEKSRLLSDRFSAERPKGSFSTLEIQRTEQGDSAMYLCASSLLGQGAEKLFFGSGTQLSVL.

The CDR3 coding sequence is TGTGCCAGTAACCCAATAGGAGAAGTCTATGGCTACACCTTC. This encodes CASNPIGEVYGYTF. The chain carries TRBV19 and TRBJ1-2; D ambiguous. The CDR3 covers 14 residues. The V gene lost 7 bases and the J gene lost 4 bases, with 16 bases spanning the gap. Germline CDR1 is LNHDA and CDR2 is SQIVND (reference sequence).